The clone carrying this T cell receptor beta chain was detected a few times. Antigen unknown. TCRdb re-analysed the 5' RACE reads in MiXCR, keeping a single row per CDR3 protein. The sample includes a few hundred thousand distinct CDR3 sequences, 13% to 15% of them seen just once. With V trimmed by 8 bases and J by 4 bases, 10 bases remained unmatched. CDR3 length: 14 residues. Looked up from germline, CDR1 is SGHRS and CDR2 is YFSETQ. The record originates from a study of T-cell memory formation after mild COVID-19. Study information: TCR clusters mostly belonged to single donors.

The study's findings and limits: Mostly located in CM and EM were contracting CD4+ clones, with contracting CD8+ clones located in EMRA.

The sample was PBMCs or a T cell subset sorted from them (not recorded which). This sequence joins TRBV5-1 and TRBJ1-2; TRBD1 agrees at 8 bases. The sequence was obtained from a man aged 18 to 30 who had mild COVID-19 (a few samples of this study predate the infection). Cell type and time point are not known. As DNA, the CDR3 is TGCGCCAGTACTCCGGGACAGGCTGGCTATGGCTACACCTTC. Its protein product is CASTPGQAGYGYTF.